The 17 T cell receptor beta chains listed next were all sequenced from one sample in a study of HIV-infected patients and healthy controls. Reverse transcription used approximately 500 ng RNA and constant-region primers for alpha and beta. Each of the alpha and beta chains got its own library through chain-specific third strand synthesis with indices. TCRdb re-called the 5' RACE reads through MiXCR, storing one row per CDR3 protein. The sample contains some 19,000 distinct CDR3 sequences, roughly 8.2% of which appear only once. Whole blood was used without fractionation, so all unsorted peripheral T cells were included. Sequencing used blood. The receptor source for this set is an adult in good health.

The rearrangement joins TRBV19 to TRBJ2-2; D is uncertain. V was shortened by 3 bases and J by 4 bases, with 6 bases between the two germline ends. The CDR3 has 13 residues. Germline V CDR1 and CDR2: LNHDA, SQIVND (reference sequence). Here the CDR3 DNA reads TGTGCCAGTAGTATTAGACCCACCGGGGAGCTGTTTTTT. Translated, it gives CASSIRPTGELFF.

This clonotype was observed at least ten times. V is TRBV29-1 and J is TRBJ1-1; D remains ambiguous. The V end lost 0 bases, the J end lost 1 base, and 6 bases lay between the germline ends. This CDR3 comprises 13 residues. Germline CDR1 and CDR2: SQVTM and ANQGSEA. Written as DNA, the CDR3 is TGCAGCGTTGAAGATCTCGGGAACACTGAAGCTTTCTTT. Its translation is CSVEDLGNTEAFF.

There are many counts of this clonotype. This rearrangement joins TRBV5-1 to TRBJ2-5, with 10 positions matching TRBD2. In germline, CDR1 is SGHRS, CDR2 YFSETQ. Unmatched junction bases numbered 11, after V lost 4 bases and J lost 5 bases. CDR3 length: 16 amino acids. The CDR3 nucleotides read TGCGCCAGCAGCACGGGGTCTAGCGGGGGCCAGGAGACCCAGTACTTC. Translation: CASSTGSSGGQETQYF.

This clonotype appeared many times. DNA of the CDR3: TGTGCCAGCAGCTTAATCGGAAACACTGAAGCTTTCTTT. Its protein is CASSLIGNTEAFF. The V call is TRBV7-3, the J call TRBJ1-1; D gene ambiguous. This CDR3 contains 13 residues. Germline lookup yields CDR1 SGHTA and CDR2 FQGTGA. The V and J ends lost 1 base and 2 bases respectively, with 5 bases between them.

This clonotype is termed medium-sized. The chain links TRBV25-1 to TRBJ2-7; tentatively, D is TRBD2 (5 bases). The V end was cut by 4 bases, the J end by 1 base, with 14 bases between. CDR3 length: 15 amino acids. Germline V gene lookup returns CDR1 MGHDK and CDR2 SYGVNS. The CDR3 sequence is CASSVEVPNSYEQYF. DNA for the CDR3: TGTGCCAGCAGTGTGGAGGTCCCGAATTCCTACGAGCAGTACTTC.

This clonotype was detected ten times or more. V usage is TRBV2 and J usage is TRBJ2-7; TRBD1 matches 9 bases. Germline V gene lookup returns CDR1 SNHLY and CDR2 FYNNEI. The CDR3 runs 14 residues. V lost 7 bases to trimming and J lost 5 bases; unmatched junction nucleotides: 9. In DNA, the CDR3 is TGTGCCAGCAAAAAACAGGGGGCGATAGACGAGCAGTACTTC. This sequence encodes CASKKQGAIDEQYF.

This clonotype has at least ten counts. This chain links TRBV12-3 or TRBV12-4 with TRBJ2-2; D gene ambiguous. Between the trimmed V and J ends, which lost 6 bases and 3 bases, there was a span of 8 bases. There are 13 residues in the CDR3. In nucleotides, the CDR3 is TGTGCCAGCAGGGCCCTCTACACCGGGGAGCTGTTTTTT. This encodes CASRALYTGELFF.

The chain carries TRBV12-3 or TRBV12-4 and TRBJ1-2; D gene ambiguous. Trimming stripped 3 bases from V and 5 bases from J, with 4 bases between. This CDR3 comprises 11 residues. In DNA, the CDR3 is TGTGCCAGCAGTTTTGGGTATGGCTACACCTTC. Translation: CASSFGYGYTF.

This clonotype came up many times. The rearrangement joins TRBV7-9 to TRBJ1-1; D remains unclear. The V and J ends lost 1 base and 10 bases respectively, with 16 bases between them. This CDR3 is built from 14 residues. Germline V gene data show CDR1 as SEHNR and CDR2 as FQNEAQ (reference sequence). Here the CDR3 reads CASSLGGHGEGAFF. The CDR3 nucleotides read TGTGCCAGCAGCTTAGGGGGTCATGGGGAAGGAGCTTTCTTT.

This clonotype has at least ten counts. The gene calls are TRBV9 and TRBJ2-5; D may be TRBD2 (5 bases). The germline V and J ends were trimmed by 0 bases and 0 bases, with 9 bases remaining between them. CDR3 size: 15 residues. The germline gives CDR1 SGDLS, CDR2 YYNGEE. The CDR3 DNA sequence: TGTGCCAGCAGCGTAGCCGGGGTCTACCAAGAGACCCAGTACTTC. This translates into CASSVAGVYQETQYF.

This clonotype occurred a few times. The chain couples TRBV7-2 to TRBJ1-1; 8 bases are a match to TRBD1. The CDR3 is 15 amino acids. V shed 5 bases and J 1 base; nucleotides not matched to a gene: 6. The germline gives CDR1 SGHTA, CDR2 FQGNSA. CDR3: CASSLGTGANTEAFF. The CDR3 DNA reads as TGTGCCAGCAGCCTAGGGACAGGAGCGAACACTGAAGCTTTCTTT.

Points on this clonotype: A much larger clone lies a single base off, so this may be a read error. The V gene is TRBV5-5, the J gene TRBJ2-5; D not certain. CDR1 and CDR2 (germline): SGHKS, YYEKEE (reference sequence). CDR3 size: 13 residues. The CDR3 loop is CASNLGSQETQYF. In DNA, the CDR3 is TGTGCCAGCAACTTGGGCAGCCAAGAGACCCAGTACTTC.

This clonotype has at least ten counts. The rearrangement links TRBV7-2 to TRBJ2-1, with 7 nucleotides matching TRBD2. This CDR3 region has 15 residues. The junction had 3 bases not matched to a gene; V was cut back by 4 bases and J by 0 bases. The germline CDR1 and CDR2 sequences are SGHTA and FQGNSA. In nucleotides, the CDR3 is TGTGCCAGCAGCTGGGAGCGGGGCTCCTACAATGAGCAGTTCTTC. It yields the protein CASSWERGSYNEQFF.

Judged by abundance, this clonotype is medium-sized. V and J are TRBV25-1 and TRBJ2-3; D gene unclear. CDR1 MGHDK and CDR2 SYGVNS come from the germline V gene. The CDR3 has 12 residues. V was shortened by 4 bases and J by 2 bases, with 4 bases between the two germline ends. CDR3 region: CASSVPTDTQYF. The DNA for the CDR3 is TGTGCCAGCAGTGTCCCCACAGATACGCAGTATTTT. The full variable domain, with the rest looked up from reference TRBV25-1 and TRBJ2-3, is EADIYQTPRYLVIGTGKKITLECSQTMGHDKMYWYQQDPGMELHLIHYSYGVNSTEKGDLSSESTVSRIRTEHFPLTLESARPSHTSQYLCASSVPTDTQYFGPGTRLTVL.

The DNA for the CDR3 is TGTGCCAGCAGCAAAGTTCTAGCGGGTTACAATGAGCAGTTCTTC. This translates into CASSKVLAGYNEQFF. The rearrangement links TRBV21-1 to TRBJ2-1; the table's D call, TRBD2, has no DNA check behind it. TRBV21-1 is a known pseudogene. The CDR3 has 15 residues.

This clonotype was detected ten times or more. This rearrangement joins TRBV7-8 to TRBJ2-3; no clear D gene. V was pared by 1 base and J by 4 bases, with 6 bases between. Germline CDR1 and CDR2: SGHVS and FQNEAQ. The CDR3 spans 13 residues. CDR3: CASSLEAPDTQYF. The DNA of the CDR3 is TGTGCCAGCAGCTTAGAAGCGCCAGATACGCAGTATTTT.

The CDR3, as DNA: TGTGCCAGCAGCCCAAGACAGGGTATGACCTACGAGCAGTACTTC. It yields the protein CASSPRQGMTYEQYF. The chain carries TRBV7-2 and TRBJ2-7; TRBD1 agrees at 7 bases. This CDR3 spans 15 amino acids. Germline V gene data show CDR1 as SGHTA and CDR2 as FQGNSA. V trimming: 5 bases; J trimming: 2 bases; junction bases outside the gene matches: 9.